The 4 T cell receptor beta chains below all came from one sample that was sequenced in a study of human T cells and chemical hapten exposure. Via MiXCR, TCRdb re-called the RACE reads, giving one row per CDR3 protein. The table lists 380,000 or so distinct CDR3 sequences, 4.5% to 7% of them singletons. Time point noted: pre-sensitization, week 0. Treatment given: therapeutic diphenylcyclopropenone sensitization with weekly scalp DPC. The specimen was whole blood, collected in connection with sensitization to the hapten diphenylcyclopropenone (DPC). The receptor source for this set is a woman under 30 with alopecia areata. Some clones in this sample may be carry-over from other donors' samples.

This clonotype was found many times. The chain has TRBV4-2 and TRBJ1-1; TRBD1 agrees at 8 bases. The CDR3 spans 15 residues. The V and J ends lost 0 bases and 6 bases, in that order; junction bases with no gene match: 6. CDR1 and CDR2 from the germline V gene are LGHNA and YNFKEQ. CDR3 amino acids: CASSQDIGQGAEAFF. The CDR3, as DNA: TGTGCCAGCAGCCAAGATATAGGACAGGGCGCTGAAGCTTTCTTT.

J is TRBJ2-3 and V is TRBV4-2; D unclear. Germline-derived CDR1 and CDR2 are LGHNA and YNFKEQ. Between the trimmed V and J ends, which lost 1 base and 0 bases, there was a span of 11 bases. The CDR3 extends over 16 amino acids. The CDR3 bases are TGTGCCAGCAGCCAAGGAAGTGTTCCTAGCACAGATACGCAGTATTTT. It specifies CASSQGSVPSTDTQYF.

This clonotype came up many times. The gene calls are TRBV28 and TRBJ2-2; D remains ambiguous. V lost 4 bases and J lost 2, with 14 bases in between. Germline V gene lookup returns CDR1 MDHEN and CDR2 SYDVKM. CDR3 length equals 16 residues. In DNA form, the CDR3 reads TGTGCCAGCAGTTCCCCAGCAAAGGACAACACCGGGGAGCTGTTTTTT. It yields the protein CASSSPAKDNTGELFF.

The gene calls are TRBV5-7 and TRBJ1-5; no reliable D call. TRBV5-7 is placed among ORFs of uncertain function. The V gene lost 2 bases and the J gene lost 4 bases, with 10 bases spanning the gap. The CDR3 runs to 14 residues. CDR3 DNA: TGTGCCAGCAGCTTTGGTAGAGTGAATCAGCCCCAGCATTTT. Its protein is CASSFGRVNQPQHF.